This T cell receptor beta chain was sequenced in a study of PD-1 blockade in classical Hodgkin lymphoma. Background on the study: Intravenous infusions of nivolumab 3 mg/kg reached patients every 2 weeks. Study-wide results and caveats: Unlike CD8+ TCR diversity, which did not rise significantly by C4D1, CD4+ TCR diversity did. TCR diversity at baseline was reported to be reduced in newly diagnosed patients relative to healthy donors. Factors driving the repertoire differences, possibly disease activity or prior therapy, remain undefined.

The time point is: cycle 4 day 1 (C4D1), after five to seven weeks of nivolumab. All the patients suffered relapse after autologous stem cell transplantation, and brentuximab vedotin exposure differed. Worth noting for this clone: Antigen: not known.

Assay used: immunoSEQ multiplex PCR; TCRdb lists only in-frame clones, some missing. The sample has roughly 86,000 clones, 83% seen once; the top ten hold more than 15%. CDR1 is SGHVS, CDR2 FNYEAQ, per germline. This CDR3 has 15 amino acids. Between the trimmed V and J ends, which lost 1 base and 0 bases, there was a span of 10 bases. The clonotype originates from a human donor with classical Hodgkin lymphoma. V usage is TRBV7-6 and J usage is TRBJ2-7; tentatively, D is TRBD2 (5 bases). The sequences come from peripheral blood mononuclear cells (PBMCs), collected before the fourth cycle of nivolumab. The CDR3 spells CASSLVSGSSYEQYF. The CDR3 region has the DNA TGTGCCAGCAGCTTAGTCTCGGGGAGCTCCTACGAGCAGTACTTC.